Presented here are 6 T cell receptor beta chains from one specimen sequenced in a study of cytomegalovirus exposure and HLA in healthy donors. The study ran its PCR with 60 Vbeta and 13 Jbeta primers. Data came from immunoSEQ multiplex PCR; TCRdb stores just in-frame clones and leaves some out. This repertoire comprises around 50,000 clones; its ten largest clones make up 9.5% to 11%. Sequenced: PBMCs. The receptor set was obtained from a woman between 50 and 59 years old in good health and CMV-seropositive.

The chain recombines TRBV4-1 with TRBJ2-1; 7 bases align to TRBD2. The CDR3 contains 16 residues. The J segment lost 3 bases and the V segment lost 0 bases, leaving 5 bases of the junction unmatched. Germline loops: CDR1 MGHRA, CDR2 YSYEKL. The CDR3 is CASSQDPGTIYNEQFF. In nucleotides, the CDR3 is TGCGCCAGCAGCCAAGATCCCGGGACTATCTACAATGAGCAGTTCTTC.

The V call is TRBV10-2, the J call TRBJ2-1, with TRBD2 matching 7 bases. This CDR3 has 13 residues. CDR1 is WSHSY and CDR2 is SAAADI in the germline V gene. The trim removed 4 bases at V and 3 bases at J, leaving 0 bases unmatched. The CDR3, as DNA: TGCGCCAGCAGTGCTAGCGGCTACAATGAGCAGTTCTTC. Its protein is CASSASGYNEQFF.

This chain links TRBV2 with TRBJ2-5; 8 nucleotides agree with TRBD1. TRBJ2-7 matches the DNA end more closely, so the J call is doubtful. The CDR3 spans 14 residues. Per germline, CDR1 SNHLY and CDR2 FYNNEI. The CDR3 bases are TGTGCCAGCAGACGGGACAGGACGTCCTACGAGCAGTACTTC. Protein product: CASRRDRTSYEQYF.

The chain recombines TRBV18 with TRBJ1-1; 7 bases align to TRBD1. The CDR3 is made up of 13 amino acids. Germline lookup yields CDR1 KGHSH and CDR2 LQKENI. With V trimmed by 6 bases and J by 6 bases, 7 bases remained unmatched. CDR3 loop: CASSHDRASEAFF. CDR3 sequence (DNA): TGTGCCAGCTCCCACGACAGGGCCTCTGAAGCTTTCTTT.

This chain joins TRBV5-1 and TRBJ1-4; TRBD1 matches 8 bases. Looked up from germline, CDR1 is SGHRS and CDR2 is YFSETQ. J lost 5 bases, V lost 7 bases, and 4 bases had no gene match. CDR3 size: 13 residues. The DNA for the CDR3 is TGCGCCAGCCGCCGGGACAGGAATGAAAAACTGTTTTTT. Its protein is CASRRDRNEKLFF. Looking up the rest from reference TRBV5-1 and TRBJ1-4 gives the full variable domain: KAGVTQTPRYLIKTRGQQVTLSCSPISGHRSVSWYQQTPGQGLQFLFEYFSETQRNKGNFPGRFSGRQFSNSRSEMNVSTLELGDSALYLCASRRDRNEKLFFGSGTQLSVL.

The chain uses TRBV29-1 and TRBJ2-5; tentatively, D is TRBD2 (6 bases). Between the trimmed V and J ends, which lost 0 bases and 8 bases, there was a span of 16 bases. Germline V lookup: CDR1 SQVTM, CDR2 ANQGSEA. This CDR3 region has 14 residues. DNA for the CDR3: TGCAGCGTTGAAGAGGAGACTAGTAAGAGAACCCAGTACTTC. This encodes CSVEEETSKRTQYF.